Presented here are 12 T cell receptor beta chains from one specimen sequenced in a study of identical twins. TCRdb processed the 5' RACE reads anew with MiXCR; each CDR3 protein has one entry. The table shows 1.5 million or so distinct CDR3 sequences, with less than 40% occurring only once. Sequenced sample: cord blood. Receptor source: a newborn girl in good health.

The sample holds one count of this clonotype. This chain uses TRBV20-1 with TRBJ2-1; 8 bases map to TRBD2. V shed 6 bases and J 9 bases; nucleotides not matched to a gene: 13. The V gene's germline CDR1 is DFQATT and CDR2 SNEGSKA (reference sequence). This CDR3 is built from 14 residues. This CDR3 is CSAWGREGPSEQFF. The CDR3 DNA is TGCAGTGCCTGGGGTCGGGAGGGCCCAAGTGAGCAGTTCTTC.

With respect to this clonotype: One end of the junction does not line up with germline, which may come from a read error. The genes are TRBV5-1 and TRBJ2-1; possible D gene TRBD2, 5 bases. This CDR3 comprises 14 residues. Germline CDR1 is SGHRS and CDR2 is YFSETQ. The CDR3 nucleotides read TGCGCCAGCAGCGCAATACTAGGTGGCAATGTGCAGTTCTTC. The encoded protein is CASSAILGGNVQFF.

V gene TRBV9 combines with J gene TRBJ2-5; unclear D gene. The length of the CDR3 is 14 residues. From germline, CDR1 is SGDLS and CDR2 YYNGEE. V shed 0 bases and J shed 11 bases, with 17 bases lying between them. Here the CDR3 DNA reads TGTGCCAGCAGCGTAGGCGGCAGATGGAATGAGCAGTACTTC. This sequence encodes CASSVGGRWNEQYF.

The chain joins TRBV12-3 or TRBV12-4 to TRBJ2-7, with D possibly TRBD2 on 6 matching bases. Trimming removed 4 bases from V and 5 bases from J, with 9 bases in between. The CDR3 consists of 12 residues. CDR3 in amino acids: CASSWGVDEQYF. CDR3 coding DNA: TGTGCCAGCAGTTGGGGGGTGGACGAGCAGTACTTC.

This clonotype was seen a handful of times. The chain recombines TRBV28 with TRBJ1-2; D is undetermined. The CDR3 runs to 14 residues. V shed 3 bases and J shed 4 bases, with 12 bases lying between them. Germline CDR1 MDHEN, CDR2 SYDVKM. In nucleotides, the CDR3 is TGTGCCAGCAGTTTGTTGGTACCCCCCTATGGCTACACCTTC. It codes for CASSLLVPPYGYTF.

This clonotype was counted a few times. V gene TRBV5-1 combines with J gene TRBJ2-5; 8 bases are a match to TRBD2. Trimming cost V 0 bases and J 5 bases; bases outside gene matches: 12. Germline V gives CDR1 SGHRS, CDR2 YFSETQ. This CDR3 spans 17 amino acids. The CDR3 sequence is CASSLDLGTSGGETQYF. The DNA of the CDR3 is TGCGCCAGCAGCTTGGATCTCGGTACTAGCGGTGGGGAGACCCAGTACTTC.

The table lists this clonotype with a few counts. This CDR3 reads CSVEIKGQGLSPLHF. For the CDR3, the DNA is TGCAGCGTTGAGATAAAAGGACAGGGGTTGTCACCCCTCCACTTT. The genes are TRBV29-1 and TRBJ1-6; TRBD1 matches at 9 bases. The CDR3 is 15 residues long. Germline values: CDR1 SQVTM, CDR2 ANQGSEA. Trimming removed 3 bases from V and 10 bases from J; junction bases left unmatched: 10. Looking up the rest from reference TRBV29-1 and TRBJ1-6 gives the full variable domain: SAVISQKPSRDICQRGTSLTIQCQVDSQVTMMFWYRQQPGQSLTLIATANQGSEATYESGFVIDKFPISRPNLTFSTLTVSNMSPEDSSIYLCSVEIKGQGLSPLHFGNGTRLTVT.

The chain carries TRBV30 and TRBJ1-2, with TRBD1 as a possible D gene (6 bases). The length of the CDR3 is 11 residues. Germline V lookup: CDR1 GTSNPN, CDR2 SVGIG (reference sequence). Trimming cost V 5 bases and J 4 bases, with 8 bases left between them. The CDR3 spells CAWRQVYGYTF. The CDR3 DNA reads as TGTGCCTGGCGACAGGTCTATGGCTACACCTTC.

Only a few counts were recorded for this clonotype. This chain joins TRBV12-3 or TRBV12-4 and TRBJ2-1, with D possibly TRBD2 on 6 matching bases. V was trimmed by 7 bases and J by 0 bases, leaving 13 bases between them. The CDR3 loop spans 15 amino acids. The CDR3 DNA is TGTGCCAGCATCCCGGGACTCCACTCCTACAATGAGCAGTTCTTC. The encoded protein is CASIPGLHSYNEQFF.

The CDR3 reads CASSLVAGRRYNEQFF. Here the CDR3 DNA reads TGTGCCAGCAGCTTAGTAGCGGGGAGGCGGTACAATGAGCAGTTCTTC. V gene TRBV7-9 combines with J gene TRBJ2-1; 8 bases match TRBD2. The CDR3 length is 16 residues. After removal of 1 base from V and 4 bases from J, the junction contained 6 bases not matched to a gene. Germline V gives CDR1 SEHNR, CDR2 FQNEAQ (reference sequence). The full variable domain, in which reference TRBV7-9 and TRBJ2-1 provide the parts outside the CDR3, is DTGVSQNPRHKITKRGQNVTFRCDPISEHNRLYWYRQTLGQGPEFLTYFQNEAQLEKSRLLSDRFSAERPKGSFSTLEIQRTEQGDSAMYLCASSLVAGRRYNEQFFGPGTRLTVL.

This chain uses TRBV3-1 with TRBJ2-5; D remains ambiguous. CDR1 and CDR2 (germline): LGHDT, YNNKEL (reference sequence). This CDR3 comprises 14 residues. V was trimmed by 1 base and J by 0 bases, leaving 6 bases between them. The CDR3 is CASSQGPYQETQYF. The DNA for the CDR3 is TGTGCCAGCAGCCAAGGACCTTACCAAGAGACCCAGTACTTC.

This clonotype turned up a few times. This chain connects TRBV5-1 to TRBJ2-1, with 12 nucleotides matching TRBD2. The germline V gene has CDR1 SGHRS and CDR2 YFSETQ. The CDR3 contains 13 residues. Written as DNA, the CDR3 is TGCGCGAGCGGACTAGCGGGGTGGGATGAGCAGTTCTTC. Its protein product is CASGLAGWDEQFF.